The source of this TCR beta chain is a study of T cells in Graves' hyperthyroidism and ophthalmopathy. Absence of ophthalmopathy progression within 18 months defined stable Graves' hyperthyroidism. Hyperthyroidism, newly diagnosed and lasting under 2 months, affected patients aged 18 to 65. RNA transcripts served as the template for amplifying TCR beta CDR3 regions. When the TCR CDR3 underwent first-round RT-PCR, the HTBI primer set was used. TCRdb fed the multiplex PCR reads into MiXCR, producing one record per CDR3 protein. The table shows more than 500,000 distinct CDR3 sequences, with around 16% occurring only once. Points on this clonotype: Its target is unknown.

V dropped 5 bases and J dropped 6; count of bases not matched to a gene: 18. This CDR3 has 19 amino acids. Germline V gives CDR1 SEHNR, CDR2 FQNEAQ (reference sequence). Study conclusions and caveats: In the blood, most expanded thyroid clonotypes above 0.001 appeared as well.

The material sequenced was blood. The gene calls are TRBV7-9 and TRBJ2-7, with 14 bases that match TRBD2. This sequence originates from a woman aged 30 to 39 with Graves' hyperthyroidism. Written as DNA, the CDR3 is TGTGCCAGCAGCACGTGGACTAGCGGGAGGATTATGGGCGCCTGCGAGCAGTACTTC. Encoded protein: CASSTWTSGRIMGACEQYF.